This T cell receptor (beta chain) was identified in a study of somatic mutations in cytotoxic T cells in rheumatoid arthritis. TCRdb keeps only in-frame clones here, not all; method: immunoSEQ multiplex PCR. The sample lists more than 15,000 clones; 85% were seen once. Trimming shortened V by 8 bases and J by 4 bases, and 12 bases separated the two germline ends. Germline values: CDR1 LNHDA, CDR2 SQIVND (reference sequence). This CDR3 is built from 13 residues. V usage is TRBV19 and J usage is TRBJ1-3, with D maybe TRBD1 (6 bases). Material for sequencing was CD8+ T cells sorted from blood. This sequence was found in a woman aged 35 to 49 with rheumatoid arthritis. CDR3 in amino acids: CASWDTWGNTIYF. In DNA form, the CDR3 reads TGTGCCAGTTGGGACACCTGGGGAAACACCATATATTTT. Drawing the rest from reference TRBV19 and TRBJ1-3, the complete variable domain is DGGITQSPKYLFRKEGQNVTLSCEQNLNHDAMYWYRQDPGQGLRLIYYSQIVNDFQKGDIAEGYSVSREKKESFPLTVTSAQKNPTAFYLCASWDTWGNTIYFGEGSWLTVV.